This T cell receptor (beta chain) came from a study of OX40 agonist ivuxolimab in advanced cancers. Turning to the study itself: A mean age of around 63 years, range roughly 20 to 90, was recorded, and 70% to 85% were male.

Looked up from germline, CDR1 is SEHNR and CDR2 is FQNEAQ (reference sequence). This CDR3 has 14 amino acids. After removal of 4 bases from V and 6 bases from J, the junction contained 3 bases not matched to a gene. Using immunoSEQ multiplex PCR, the repertoire was profiled, and TCRdb retains in-frame clones only, with some absent. The data hold approximately 30,000 clones, with roughly 90% observed a single time. This clone was counted only a few times. Source: CD4+ or CD8+ T cells sorted from blood, taken in a trial of the OX40 agonist ivuxolimab. This chain links TRBV7-9 with TRBJ2-1; TRBD2 matches 10 bases. This clonotype was obtained from an adult with an advanced solid tumor such as melanoma, head and neck, liver or kidney cancer. This CDR3 is CASSSSGSGNEQFF. CDR3 bases: TGTGCCAGCAGCTCTAGCGGGAGCGGCAATGAGCAGTTCTTC.